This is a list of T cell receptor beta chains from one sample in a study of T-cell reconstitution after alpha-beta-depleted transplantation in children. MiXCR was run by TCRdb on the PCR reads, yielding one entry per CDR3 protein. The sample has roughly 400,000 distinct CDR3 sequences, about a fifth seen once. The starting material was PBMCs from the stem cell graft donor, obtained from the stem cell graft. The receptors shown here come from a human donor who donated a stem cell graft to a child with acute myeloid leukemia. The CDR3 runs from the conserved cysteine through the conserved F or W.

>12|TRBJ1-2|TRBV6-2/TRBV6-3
CASSSDHLGYTF
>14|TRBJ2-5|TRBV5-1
CASSPGTGQETQYF
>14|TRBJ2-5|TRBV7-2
CASSSQGHRETQYF
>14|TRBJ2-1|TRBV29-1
CSVEGATRSDEQFF
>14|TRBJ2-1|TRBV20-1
CSARSLTDYNEQFF
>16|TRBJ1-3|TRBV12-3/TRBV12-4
CASSPGTVLSGNTIYF
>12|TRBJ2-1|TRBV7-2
CASSSLVDEQFF
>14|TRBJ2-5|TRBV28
CASSKDRDQETQYF
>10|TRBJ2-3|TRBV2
CASGEGTQYF
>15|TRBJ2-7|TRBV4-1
CASSQGWLAGYEQYF
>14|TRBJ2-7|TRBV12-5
CASGFTGSPYEQYF
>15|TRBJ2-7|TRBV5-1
CASSLEIGGVDEQYF
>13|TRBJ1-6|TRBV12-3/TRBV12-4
CASSFNFGSPLHF
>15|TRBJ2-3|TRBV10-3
CAISESRTGTDTQYF
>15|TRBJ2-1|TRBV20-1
CSATKILAANNEQFF
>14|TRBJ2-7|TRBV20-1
CSATSGRSTYEQYF
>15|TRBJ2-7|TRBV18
CASSPAPDRGLEQYF
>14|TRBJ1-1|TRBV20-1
CSAREWERYTEAFF
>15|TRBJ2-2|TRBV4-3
CASSQTSGLTGELFF
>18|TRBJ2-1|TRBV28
CASSLGTSGDRSYNEQFF
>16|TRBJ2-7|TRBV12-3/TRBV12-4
CASSPSLGVEAYEQYF
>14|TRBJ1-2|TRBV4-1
CASSQDGQNYGYTF
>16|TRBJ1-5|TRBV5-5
CASSLLDRLVNQPQHF
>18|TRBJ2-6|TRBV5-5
CASSLDPPAVSGANVLTF
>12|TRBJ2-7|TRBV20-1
CSASGGIVEQYF
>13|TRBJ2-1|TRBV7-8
CASSLGPSGRAVF
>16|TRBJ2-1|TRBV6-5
CASSYQVIAATNEQFF
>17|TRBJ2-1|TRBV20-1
CSARGFPSGRASNEEFF
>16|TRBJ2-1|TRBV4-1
CASSPGLAGKYNEQFF
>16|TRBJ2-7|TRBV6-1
CASSRRTSGRWYEQYF
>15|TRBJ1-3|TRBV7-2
CASSLFTGQGNTIYF
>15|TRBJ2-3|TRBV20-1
CSARDLAGVGDTQYF
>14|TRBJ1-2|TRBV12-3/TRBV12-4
CASSLRGGGRGYTF
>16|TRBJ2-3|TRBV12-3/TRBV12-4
CASSPGLAAKPDTQYF
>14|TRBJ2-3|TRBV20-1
CSAPTSGITDTQYF
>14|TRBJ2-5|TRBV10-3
CAISDFSHRETQYF
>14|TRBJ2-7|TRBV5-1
CASSEAQGGIEQYF